The 9 T cell receptor beta chains given below trace back to one sample, sequenced in a study of T cells in Graves' hyperthyroidism and ophthalmopathy. From RNA transcripts, TCR beta CDR3 regions were amplified. HTBI primers were used for first-round RT-PCR of the TCR CDR3. From the multiplex PCR reads, TCRdb called clonotypes with MiXCR, one entry per CDR3 protein. This sample has under 200,000 distinct CDR3 sequences; less than 10% occur once, and the top ten carry approximately 20%. Sequencing was done on a sample of blood. The receptors stem from a woman aged 18 to 35 with Graves' hyperthyroidism that later progressed to Graves' ophthalmopathy.

This clonotype has just a few counts. One base away lies a much larger clone, so this may be a sequencing read error. The chain joins TRBV12-3 or TRBV12-4 to TRBJ1-3; D not certain. This CDR3 has 12 residues. Trimming removed 5 bases at V and 9 bases at J, with 11 bases between. The CDR3 DNA is TGTGCCAGCAGTCCCACAATAGGCACCATATATTTT. Its protein is CASSPTIGTIYF.

The chain couples TRBV20-1 to TRBJ2-7, with TRBD2 identical over 10 bases. This CDR3 contains 14 residues. V lost 3 bases and J lost 5; bases outside the gene matches: 7. In germline, CDR1 is DFQATT, CDR2 SNEGSKA (reference sequence). For the CDR3, the DNA is TGCAGTGCTAGTGTGAGCGGGAGGGCGGACGAGCAGTACTTC. Translation: CSASVSGRADEQYF.

This clonotype was observed at least ten times. The chain has TRBV5-1 and TRBJ1-2, with 7 bases lining up with TRBD1. After removal of 1 base from V and 6 bases from J, the junction contained 12 bases not matched to a gene. The CDR3 has 16 amino acids. Germline V gives CDR1 SGHRS, CDR2 YFSETQ. This CDR3 reads CASSLRTGTTIDGYTF. CDR3 in DNA: TGCGCCAGCAGCTTGAGGACAGGAACAACTATAGATGGCTACACCTTC.

This clonotype was observed at least ten times. The chain is built from TRBV19 and TRBJ1-2, with 7 nucleotides matching TRBD1. Losses at the gene ends were 1 base for V and 2 bases for J; bases not matched to a gene: 4. Per germline, CDR1 LNHDA and CDR2 SQIVND (reference sequence). The CDR3 consists of 15 residues. The chain's CDR3 is CASSIVGTANYGYTF. In DNA form, the CDR3 reads TGTGCCAGTAGTATAGTTGGGACAGCAAACTATGGCTACACCTTC.

This clonotype was recorded many times. The V call is TRBV6-1, the J call TRBJ1-5; 10 nucleotides agree with TRBD1. Trimming cost V 6 bases and J 1 base; bases outside gene matches: 9. The CDR3 has 17 amino acids. The germline CDR1 and CDR2 sequences are MNHNS and SASEGT. The CDR3 loop is CASRNDRGQLSNQPQHF. DNA of the CDR3: TGTGCCAGCAGAAACGACAGGGGGCAGTTAAGCAATCAGCCCCAGCATTTT.

The rearrangement joins TRBV7-9 to TRBJ2-7; TRBD2 matches at 8 bases. Germline trimming cut 4 bases from V and 2 bases from J; bases unmatched to any gene: 10. CDR1 is SEHNR, CDR2 FQNEAQ, per germline (reference sequence). The CDR3 runs to 16 residues. CDR3 sequence: CASSSRGGLTAYEQYF. The CDR3 bases are TGTGCCAGCAGCTCCCGGGGGGGGCTGACAGCCTACGAGCAGTACTTC.

This clonotype showed up many times. This chain connects TRBV2 to TRBJ1-5; 7 bases map to TRBD1. J was trimmed by 5 bases and V by 6 bases; bases with no gene match: 7. This CDR3 has 14 amino acids. Germline V CDR1 and CDR2: SNHLY, FYNNEI. CDR3 amino acids: CASSTGTVDQPQHF. CDR3 DNA: TGTGCCAGCAGCACCGGGACAGTCGATCAGCCCCAGCATTTT.

This clonotype was seen repeatedly, ten times or more. The chain is built from TRBV19 and TRBJ2-2; D remains ambiguous. Trimming pared 7 bases from V and 2 bases from J, leaving 17 bases between. The CDR3 has 16 amino acids. Per the germline V gene, CDR1 is LNHDA and CDR2 is SQIVND (reference sequence). CDR3 amino acids: CASIFPLTLNTGELFF. The CDR3 DNA follows: TGTGCCAGTATCTTTCCCCTGACCTTAAACACCGGGGAGCTGTTTTTT. The variable domain in full, completed from reference TRBV19 and TRBJ2-2, reads DGGITQSPKYLFRKEGQNVTLSCEQNLNHDAMYWYRQDPGQGLRLIYYSQIVNDFQKGDIAEGYSVSREKKESFPLTVTSAQKNPTAFYLCASIFPLTLNTGELFFGEGSRLTVL.

This clonotype was observed a handful of times. The rearrangement joins TRBV4-2 to TRBJ2-3; D unresolved. The V and J ends lost 3 bases and 2 bases respectively, with 6 bases between them. CDR3 length equals 13 residues. CDR1 is LGHNA and CDR2 is YNFKEQ in the germline V gene. For the CDR3, the DNA is TGTGCCAGCAGCCACCCCATCACAGATACGCAGTATTTT. Its protein product is CASSHPITDTQYF.